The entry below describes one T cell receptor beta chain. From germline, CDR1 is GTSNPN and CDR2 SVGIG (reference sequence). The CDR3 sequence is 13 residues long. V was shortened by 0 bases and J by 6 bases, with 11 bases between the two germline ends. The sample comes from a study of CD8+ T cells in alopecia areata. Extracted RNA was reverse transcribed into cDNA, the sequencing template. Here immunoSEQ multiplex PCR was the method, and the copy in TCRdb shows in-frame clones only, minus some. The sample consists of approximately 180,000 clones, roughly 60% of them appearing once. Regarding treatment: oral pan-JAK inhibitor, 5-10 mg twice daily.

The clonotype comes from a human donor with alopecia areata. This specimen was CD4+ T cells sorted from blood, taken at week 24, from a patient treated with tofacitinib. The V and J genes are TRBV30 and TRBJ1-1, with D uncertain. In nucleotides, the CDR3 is TGTGCCTGGAGTGTGTCAGGAATGGCTGAAGCTTTCTTT. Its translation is CAWSVSGMAEAFF.